The clone carrying this T cell receptor (beta chain) was detected many times. This beta chain is an unintended read in a library built for alpha chains; its size means little. As to time point: sample taken at primary tumor resection. Whole RNA from tumor, nontumor lung or frozen PBMC was sequenced unsorted. The donors, fewer than 95 patients with untreated early-stage non-small cell lung cancer, provided the samples. The sample belongs to a study of spatial heterogeneity in lung cancer. About the research overall: Consistently, beta-chain sequences turned up in larger numbers than alpha-chain sequences did.

TCR cDNA molecules each had a unique molecular identifier. From the 5' RACE reads, TCRdb called clonotypes with MiXCR, one entry per CDR3 protein. Of about 2,700 distinct CDR3 sequences in the sample, 6.5% to 8.5% are singletons; the top ten hold around 40%. This CDR3 has 11 residues. V was shortened by 2 bases and J by 5 bases, with 3 bases between the two germline ends. Germline V gene data show CDR1 as SGHRS and CDR2 as YFSETQ. The chain links TRBV5-1 to TRBJ2-3, with unresolved D. The sample here was normal lung tissue next to the tumor, taken at surgery. The source is a male donor with early-stage non-small cell lung cancer. The CDR3 reads CASSFRDTQYF. DNA of the CDR3: TGCGCCAGCAGCTTCAGAGATACGCAGTATTTT.